This TCR beta chain was profiled in a study of blood T cell repertoires in COVID-19. The CDR3 is 13 residues long. Germline CDR1 reads SQVTM; CDR2 reads ANQGSEA. V was pared by 5 bases and J by 5 bases, with 12 bases between. Data came from immunoSEQ multiplex PCR; TCRdb stores just in-frame clones and leaves some out. The sample yields 350,000 to 400,000 clones, about 90% seen once. Sequencing used PBMCs or T cells enriched from blood (not recorded which). The V and J genes are TRBV29-1 and TRBJ1-4; D remains unclear. The receptor was isolated from a woman younger than 45 who had recovered from COVID-19. The CDR3 coding sequence is TGCAGCGTTTCGCGGCGGGAGAATGAAAAACTGTTTTTT. Translating gives CSVSRRENEKLFF.